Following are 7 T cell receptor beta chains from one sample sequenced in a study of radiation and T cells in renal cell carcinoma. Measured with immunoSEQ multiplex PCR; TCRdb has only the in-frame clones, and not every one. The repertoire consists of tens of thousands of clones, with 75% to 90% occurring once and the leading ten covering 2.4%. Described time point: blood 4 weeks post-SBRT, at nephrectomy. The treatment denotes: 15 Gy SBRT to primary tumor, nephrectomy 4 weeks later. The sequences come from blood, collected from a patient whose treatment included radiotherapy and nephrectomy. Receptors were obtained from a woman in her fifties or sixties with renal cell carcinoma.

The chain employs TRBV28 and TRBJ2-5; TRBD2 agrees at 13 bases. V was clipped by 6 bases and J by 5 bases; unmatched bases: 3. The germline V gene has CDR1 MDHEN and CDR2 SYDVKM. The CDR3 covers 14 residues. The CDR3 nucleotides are TGTGCCAGCAGAACTAGCGGGAGGGCCGAGACCCAGTACTTC. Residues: CASRTSGRAETQYF.

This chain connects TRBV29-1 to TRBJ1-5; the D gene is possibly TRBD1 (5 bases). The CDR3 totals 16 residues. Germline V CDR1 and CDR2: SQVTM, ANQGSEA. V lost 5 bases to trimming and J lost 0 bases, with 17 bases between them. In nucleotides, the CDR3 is TGCAGCGTTCAGCAGGGAGGTTTTTATAGCAATCAGCCCCAGCATTTT. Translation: CSVQQGGFYSNQPQHF.

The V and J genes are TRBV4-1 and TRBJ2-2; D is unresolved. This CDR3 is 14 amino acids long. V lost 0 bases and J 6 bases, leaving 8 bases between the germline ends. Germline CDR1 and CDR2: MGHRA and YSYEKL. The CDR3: CASSQDQGSGELFF. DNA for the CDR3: TGCGCCAGCAGCCAAGATCAAGGATCCGGGGAGCTGTTTTTT.

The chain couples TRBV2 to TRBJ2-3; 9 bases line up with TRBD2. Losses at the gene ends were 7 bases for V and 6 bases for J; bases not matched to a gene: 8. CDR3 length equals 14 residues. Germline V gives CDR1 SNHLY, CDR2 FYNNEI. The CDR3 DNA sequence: TGTGCCAGCATCGGGACTAGCTTGTGGGATACGCAGTATTTT. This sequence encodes CASIGTSLWDTQYF.

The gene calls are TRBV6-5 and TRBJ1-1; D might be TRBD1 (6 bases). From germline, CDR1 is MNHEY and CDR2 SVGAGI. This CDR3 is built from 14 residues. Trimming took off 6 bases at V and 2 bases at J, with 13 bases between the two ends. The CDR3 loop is CASSPLDRNTEAFF. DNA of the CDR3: TGTGCCAGCAGCCCCTTGGACAGAAACACTGAAGCTTTCTTT.

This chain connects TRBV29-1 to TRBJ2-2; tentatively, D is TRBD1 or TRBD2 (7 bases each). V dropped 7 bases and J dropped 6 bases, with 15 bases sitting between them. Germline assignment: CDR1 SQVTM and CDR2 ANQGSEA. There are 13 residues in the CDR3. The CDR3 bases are TGCAGCGCCCAGACAGGGAGGGCCGGGGAGCTGTTTTTT. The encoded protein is CSAQTGRAGELFF.

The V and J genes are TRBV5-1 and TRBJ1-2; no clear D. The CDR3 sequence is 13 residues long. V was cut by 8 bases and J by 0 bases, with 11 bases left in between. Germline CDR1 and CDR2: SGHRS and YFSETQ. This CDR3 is CASREEPNYGYTF. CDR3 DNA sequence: TGCGCCAGTCGGGAGGAACCTAACTATGGCTACACCTTC. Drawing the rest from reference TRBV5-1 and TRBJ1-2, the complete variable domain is KAGVTQTPRYLIKTRGQQVTLSCSPISGHRSVSWYQQTPGQGLQFLFEYFSETQRNKGNFPGRFSGRQFSNSRSEMNVSTLELGDSALYLCASREEPNYGYTFGSGTRLTVV.